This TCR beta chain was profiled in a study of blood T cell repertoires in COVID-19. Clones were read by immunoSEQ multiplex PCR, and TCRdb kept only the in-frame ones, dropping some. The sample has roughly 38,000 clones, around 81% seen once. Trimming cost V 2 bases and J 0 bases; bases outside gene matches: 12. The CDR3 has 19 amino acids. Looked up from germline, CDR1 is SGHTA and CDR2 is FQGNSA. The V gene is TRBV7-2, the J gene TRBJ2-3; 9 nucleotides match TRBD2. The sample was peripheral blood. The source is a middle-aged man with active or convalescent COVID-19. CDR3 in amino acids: CASSLIGGGAPTSTDTQYF. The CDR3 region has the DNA TGTGCCAGCAGCTTAATCGGCGGGGGGGCCCCAACTAGCACAGATACGCAGTATTTT.